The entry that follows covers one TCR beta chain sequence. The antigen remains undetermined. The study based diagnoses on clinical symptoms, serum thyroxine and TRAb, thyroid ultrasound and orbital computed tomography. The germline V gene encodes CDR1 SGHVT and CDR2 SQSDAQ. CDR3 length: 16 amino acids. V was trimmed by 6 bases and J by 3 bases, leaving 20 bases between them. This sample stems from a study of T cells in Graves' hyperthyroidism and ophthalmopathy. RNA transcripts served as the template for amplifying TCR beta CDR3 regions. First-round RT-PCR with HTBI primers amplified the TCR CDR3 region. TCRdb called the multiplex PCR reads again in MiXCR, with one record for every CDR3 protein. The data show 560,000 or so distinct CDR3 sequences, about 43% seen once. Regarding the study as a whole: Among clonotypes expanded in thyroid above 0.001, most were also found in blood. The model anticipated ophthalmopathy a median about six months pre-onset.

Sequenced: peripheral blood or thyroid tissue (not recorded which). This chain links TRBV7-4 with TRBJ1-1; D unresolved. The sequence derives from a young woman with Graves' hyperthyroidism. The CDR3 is CASSYLFRGSDTEAFF. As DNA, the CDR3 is TGTGCCAGCAGTTACTTGTTTCGGGGATCGGACACTGAAGCTTTCTTT.